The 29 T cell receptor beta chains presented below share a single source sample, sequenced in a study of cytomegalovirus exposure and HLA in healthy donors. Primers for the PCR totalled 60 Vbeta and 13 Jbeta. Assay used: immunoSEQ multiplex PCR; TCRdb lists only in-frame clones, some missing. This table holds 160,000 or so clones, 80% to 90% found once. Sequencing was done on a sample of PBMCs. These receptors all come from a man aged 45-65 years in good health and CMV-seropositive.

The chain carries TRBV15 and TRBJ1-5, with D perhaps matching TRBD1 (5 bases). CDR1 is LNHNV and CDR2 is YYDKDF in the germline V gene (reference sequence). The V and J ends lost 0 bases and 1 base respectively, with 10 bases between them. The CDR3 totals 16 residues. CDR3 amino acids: CATSRESPGSNQPQHF. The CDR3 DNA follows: TGTGCCACCAGCAGAGAGTCCCCAGGGAGCAATCAGCCCCAGCATTTT.

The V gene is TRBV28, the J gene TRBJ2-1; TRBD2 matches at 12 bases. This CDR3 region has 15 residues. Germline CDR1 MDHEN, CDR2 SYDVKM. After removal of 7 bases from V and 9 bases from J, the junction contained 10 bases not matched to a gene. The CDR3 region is CASNHRLAGVGEQFF. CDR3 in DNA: TGTGCCAGCAATCATAGACTAGCGGGAGTCGGTGAGCAGTTCTTC.

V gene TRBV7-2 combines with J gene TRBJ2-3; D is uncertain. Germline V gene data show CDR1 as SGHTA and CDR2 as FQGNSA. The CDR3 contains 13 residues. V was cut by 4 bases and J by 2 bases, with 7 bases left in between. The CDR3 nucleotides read TGTGCCAGCAGCTCTCCTAACACAGATACGCAGTATTTT. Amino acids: CASSSPNTDTQYF.

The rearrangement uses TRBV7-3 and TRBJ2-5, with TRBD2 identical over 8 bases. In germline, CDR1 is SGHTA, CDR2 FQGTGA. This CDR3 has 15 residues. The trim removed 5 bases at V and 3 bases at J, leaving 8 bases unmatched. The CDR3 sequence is CASSPGGEDKETQYF. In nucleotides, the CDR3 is TGTGCCAGCAGCCCCGGGGGGGAGGATAAAGAGACCCAGTACTTC.

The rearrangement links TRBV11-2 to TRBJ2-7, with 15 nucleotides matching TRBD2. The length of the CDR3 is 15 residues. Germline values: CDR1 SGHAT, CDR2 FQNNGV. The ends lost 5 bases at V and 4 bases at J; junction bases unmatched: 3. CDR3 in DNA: TGTGCCAGCAGCGGGACTAGCGGGAGGTTATACGAGCAGTACTTC. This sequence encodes CASSGTSGRLYEQYF. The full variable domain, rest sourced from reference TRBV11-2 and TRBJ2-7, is EAGVAQSPRYKIIEKRQSVAFWCNPISGHATLYWYQQILGQGPKLLIQFQNNGVVDDSQLPKDRFSAERLKGVDSTLKIQPAKLEDSAVYLCASSGTSGRLYEQYFGPGTRLTVT.

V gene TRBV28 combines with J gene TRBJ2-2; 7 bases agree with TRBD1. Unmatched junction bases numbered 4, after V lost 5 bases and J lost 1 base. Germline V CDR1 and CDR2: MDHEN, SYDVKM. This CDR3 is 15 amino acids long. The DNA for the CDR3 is TGTGCCAGCAGTCGCAGGACAGGGAACACCGGGGAGCTGTTTTTT. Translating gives CASSRRTGNTGELFF. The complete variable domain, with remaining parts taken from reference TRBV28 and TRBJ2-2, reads DVKVTQSSRYLVKRTGEKVFLECVQDMDHENMFWYRQDPGLGLRLIYFSYDVKMKEKGDIPEGYSVSREKKERFSLILESASTNQTSMYLCASSRRTGNTGELFFGEGSRLTVL.

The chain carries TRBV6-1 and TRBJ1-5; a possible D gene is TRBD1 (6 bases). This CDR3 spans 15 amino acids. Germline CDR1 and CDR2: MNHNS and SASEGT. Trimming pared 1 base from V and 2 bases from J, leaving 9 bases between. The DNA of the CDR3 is TGTGCCAGCAGTGAAGGGACAGCTGGCAATCAGCCCCAGCATTTT. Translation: CASSEGTAGNQPQHF.

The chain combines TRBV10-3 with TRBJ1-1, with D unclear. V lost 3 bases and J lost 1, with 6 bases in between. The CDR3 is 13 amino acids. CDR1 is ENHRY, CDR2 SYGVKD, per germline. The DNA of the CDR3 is TGTGCCATCAGTGACACAGCGAACACTGAAGCTTTCTTT. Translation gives CAISDTANTEAFF.

This CDR3 is CASSQEVQGNYGYTF. In DNA, the CDR3 is TGCGCCAGCAGCCAGGAAGTACAGGGGAACTATGGCTACACCTTC. This chain connects TRBV4-1 to TRBJ1-2; 7 bases agree with TRBD1. The CDR3 has 15 amino acids. Germline V CDR1 and CDR2: MGHRA, YSYEKL. With 3 bases clipped from V and 2 bases from J, the junction kept 6 bases outside the gene matches.

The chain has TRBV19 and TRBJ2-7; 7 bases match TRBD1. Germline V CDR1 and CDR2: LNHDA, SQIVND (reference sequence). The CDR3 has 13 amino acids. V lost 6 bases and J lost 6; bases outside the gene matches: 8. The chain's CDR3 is CASSTTTGIEQYF. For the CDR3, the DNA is TGTGCCAGTAGCACCACGACAGGGATCGAGCAGTACTTC.

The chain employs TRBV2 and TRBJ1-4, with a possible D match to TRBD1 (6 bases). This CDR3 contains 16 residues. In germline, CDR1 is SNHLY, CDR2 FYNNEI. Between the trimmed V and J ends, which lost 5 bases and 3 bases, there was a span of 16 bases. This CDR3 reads CASSPDPTGSNEKLFF. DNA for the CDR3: TGTGCCAGCAGTCCCGACCCGACAGGCTCTAATGAAAAACTGTTTTTT.

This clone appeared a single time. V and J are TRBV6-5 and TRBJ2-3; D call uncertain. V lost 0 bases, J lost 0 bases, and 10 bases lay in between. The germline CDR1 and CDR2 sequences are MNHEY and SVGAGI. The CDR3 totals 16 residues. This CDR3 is CASSYSGGTSTDTQYF. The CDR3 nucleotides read TGTGCCAGCAGTTACTCTGGCGGCACTAGCACAGATACGCAGTATTTT.

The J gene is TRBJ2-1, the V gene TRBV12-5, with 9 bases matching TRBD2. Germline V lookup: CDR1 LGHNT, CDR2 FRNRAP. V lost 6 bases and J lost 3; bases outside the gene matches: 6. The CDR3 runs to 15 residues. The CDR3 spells CASGQTSGIYNEQFF. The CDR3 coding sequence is TGTGCTAGTGGACAGACTAGCGGTATCTACAATGAGCAGTTCTTC.

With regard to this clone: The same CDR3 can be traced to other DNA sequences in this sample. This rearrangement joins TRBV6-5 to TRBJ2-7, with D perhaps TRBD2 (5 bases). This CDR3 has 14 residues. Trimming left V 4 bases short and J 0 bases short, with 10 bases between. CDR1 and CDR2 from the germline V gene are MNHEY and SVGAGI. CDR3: CASSWTGSSYEQYF. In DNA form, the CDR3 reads TGTGCCAGCAGTTGGACGGGGAGCTCCTACGAGCAGTACTTC.

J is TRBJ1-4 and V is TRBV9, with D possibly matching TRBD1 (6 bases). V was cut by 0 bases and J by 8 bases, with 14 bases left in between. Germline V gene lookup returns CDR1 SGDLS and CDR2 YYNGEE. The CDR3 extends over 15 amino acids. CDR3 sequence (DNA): TGTGCCAGCAGCGTAGTTGGGGGGGCCCGCGAAAAACTGTTTTTT. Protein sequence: CASSVVGGAREKLFF.

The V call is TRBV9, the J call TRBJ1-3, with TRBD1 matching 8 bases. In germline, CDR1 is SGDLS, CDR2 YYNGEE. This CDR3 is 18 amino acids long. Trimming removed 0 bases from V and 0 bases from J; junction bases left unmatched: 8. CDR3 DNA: TGTGCCAGCAGCGTAGCTGGGACAGGACTTAGCTCTGGAAACACCATATATTTT. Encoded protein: CASSVAGTGLSSGNTIYF.

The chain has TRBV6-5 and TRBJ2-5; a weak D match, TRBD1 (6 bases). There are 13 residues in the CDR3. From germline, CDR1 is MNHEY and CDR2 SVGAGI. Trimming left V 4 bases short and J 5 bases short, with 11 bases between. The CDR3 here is CASSLQGAETQYF. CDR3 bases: TGTGCCAGCAGTTTACAGGGCGCGGAGACCCAGTACTTC.

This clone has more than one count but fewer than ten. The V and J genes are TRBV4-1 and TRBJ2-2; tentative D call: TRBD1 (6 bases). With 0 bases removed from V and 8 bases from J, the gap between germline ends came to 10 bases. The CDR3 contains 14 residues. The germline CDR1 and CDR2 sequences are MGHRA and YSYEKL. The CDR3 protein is CASSQDHREGELFF. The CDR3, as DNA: TGCGCCAGCAGCCAAGATCACAGGGAGGGGGAGCTGTTTTTT.

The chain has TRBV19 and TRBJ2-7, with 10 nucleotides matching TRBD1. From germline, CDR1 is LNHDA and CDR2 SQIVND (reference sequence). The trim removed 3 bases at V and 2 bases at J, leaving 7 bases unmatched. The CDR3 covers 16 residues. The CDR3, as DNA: TGTGCCAGTAGTATCGCCGGGACAGGGGTTCCCTACGAGCAGTACTTC. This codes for CASSIAGTGVPYEQYF. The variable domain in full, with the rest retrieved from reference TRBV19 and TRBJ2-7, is DGGITQSPKYLFRKEGQNVTLSCEQNLNHDAMYWYRQDPGQGLRLIYYSQIVNDFQKGDIAEGYSVSREKKESFPLTVTSAQKNPTAFYLCASSIAGTGVPYEQYFGPGTRLTVT.

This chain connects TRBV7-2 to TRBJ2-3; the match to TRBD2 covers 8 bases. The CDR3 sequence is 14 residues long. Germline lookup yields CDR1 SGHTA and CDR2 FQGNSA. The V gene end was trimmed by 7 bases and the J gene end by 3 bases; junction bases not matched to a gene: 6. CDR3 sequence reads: CASNPGGATDTQYF. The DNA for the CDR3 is TGTGCCAGCAACCCGGGGGGGGCAACAGATACGCAGTATTTT.

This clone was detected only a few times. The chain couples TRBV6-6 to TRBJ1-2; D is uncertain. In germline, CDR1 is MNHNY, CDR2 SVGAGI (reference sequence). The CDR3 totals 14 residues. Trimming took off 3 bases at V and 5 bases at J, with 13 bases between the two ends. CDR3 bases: TGTGCCAGCAGTTATAGTGGGGAGGAATATGGCTACACCTTC. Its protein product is CASSYSGEEYGYTF.

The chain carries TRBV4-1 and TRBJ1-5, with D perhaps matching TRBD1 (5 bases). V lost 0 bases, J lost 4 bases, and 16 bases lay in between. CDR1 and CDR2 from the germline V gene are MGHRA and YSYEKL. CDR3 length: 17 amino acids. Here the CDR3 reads CASSQEVQGRANQPQHF. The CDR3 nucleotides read TGCGCCAGCAGCCAAGAAGTTCAGGGTAGGGCAAATCAGCCCCAGCATTTT.

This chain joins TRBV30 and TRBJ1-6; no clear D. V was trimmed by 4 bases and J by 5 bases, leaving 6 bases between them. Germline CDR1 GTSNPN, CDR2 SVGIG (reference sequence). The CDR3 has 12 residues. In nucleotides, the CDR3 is TGTGCCTGGAAATTTAATAATTCACCCCTCCACTTT. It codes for CAWKFNNSPLHF. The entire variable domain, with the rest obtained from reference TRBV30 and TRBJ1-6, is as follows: SQTIHQWPATLVQPVGSPLSLECTVEGTSNPNLYWYRQAAGRGLQLLFYSVGIGQISSEVPQNLSASRPQDRQFILSSKKLLLSDSGFYLCAWKFNNSPLHFGNGTRLTVT.

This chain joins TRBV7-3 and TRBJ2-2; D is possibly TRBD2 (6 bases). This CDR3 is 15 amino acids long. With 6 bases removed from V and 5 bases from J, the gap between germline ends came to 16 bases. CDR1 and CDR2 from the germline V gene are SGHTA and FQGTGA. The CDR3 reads CASRETGGNTGELFF. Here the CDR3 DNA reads TGTGCCAGCAGAGAAACTGGGGGGAATACCGGGGAGCTGTTTTTT.

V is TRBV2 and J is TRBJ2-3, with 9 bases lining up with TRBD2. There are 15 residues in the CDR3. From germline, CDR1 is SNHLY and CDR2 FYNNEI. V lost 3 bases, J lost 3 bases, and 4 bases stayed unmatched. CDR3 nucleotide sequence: TGTGCCAGCAGTGAGGGGCTAGCGGGAACAGATACGCAGTATTTT. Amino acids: CASSEGLAGTDTQYF.

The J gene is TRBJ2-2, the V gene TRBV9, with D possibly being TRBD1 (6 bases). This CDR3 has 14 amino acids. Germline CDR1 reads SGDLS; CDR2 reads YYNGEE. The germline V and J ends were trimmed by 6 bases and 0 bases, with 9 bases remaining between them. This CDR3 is CASKRGTNTGELFF. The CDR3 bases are TGTGCCAGCAAGAGGGGGACGAACACCGGGGAGCTGTTTTTT.

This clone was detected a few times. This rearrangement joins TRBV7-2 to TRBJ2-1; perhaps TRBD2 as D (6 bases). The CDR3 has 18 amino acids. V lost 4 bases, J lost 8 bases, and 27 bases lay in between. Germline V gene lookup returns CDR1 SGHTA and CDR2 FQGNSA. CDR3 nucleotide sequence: TGTGCCAGCAGCTCCGTTGAGGCTGGGGGGTTGGGAGACGATGAGCAGTTCTTC. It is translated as CASSSVEAGGLGDDEQFF.

The CDR3, as DNA: TGCGCCAGCAGCTGGCTAGCGGGAGGGTCCTACAATGAGCAGTTCTTC. It translates to CASSWLAGGSYNEQFF. The chain recombines TRBV5-1 with TRBJ2-1; 12 nucleotides align to TRBD2. CDR3 length: 16 amino acids. CDR1 is SGHRS, CDR2 YFSETQ, per germline. The junction had 2 bases not matched to a gene; V was cut back by 3 bases and J by 1 base.

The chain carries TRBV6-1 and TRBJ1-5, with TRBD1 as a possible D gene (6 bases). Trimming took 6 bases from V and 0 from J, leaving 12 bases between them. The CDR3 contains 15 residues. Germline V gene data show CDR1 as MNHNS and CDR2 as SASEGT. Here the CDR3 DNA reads TGTGCCAGCAGGCAAAACAGGGTTAGCAATCAGCCCCAGCATTTT. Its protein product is CASRQNRVSNQPQHF.